This TCR beta chain is from a study of blood T cell repertoires in COVID-19. Study overall: The cDNA or gDNA used as material had been derived from T cells, B-cell-depleted T cells, or PBMCs.

Everyone who took part was about 18 to 90 years old, and they came from 20 to 25 US areas. Assignments of participants to cohorts depended upon their own reported clinical history. Methods used by the authors: The authors estimated nucleated cell counts from reference gene primer amplification. Repertoires were generated with immunoSEQ multiplex PCR, while TCRdb's copy carries only in-frame clones and drops some. V and J calls and clone size are copied from that table; D and trimming were computed from the DNA. The sample has some 97,000 clones, roughly 85% seen once. V lost 4 bases and J lost 0, with 16 bases in between. Looked up from germline, CDR1 is LGHDT and CDR2 is YNNKEL (reference sequence). The CDR3 extends over 17 amino acids.

The sample consisted of PBMCs or T cells enriched from blood (not recorded which). The origin of this receptor is a woman between 50 and 59 years old who had recovered from COVID-19. The chain recombines TRBV3-1 (or the pseudogene TRBV3-2) with TRBJ2-1; a weak D match, TRBD2 (6 bases). CDR3 in amino acids: CASSLRRAGSSYNEQFF. The CDR3 coding sequence is TGTGCCAGCAGCCTCCGGCGGGCGGGGTCCTCCTACAATGAGCAGTTCTTC.